This entry features one T cell receptor beta chain sequence. CDR1 and CDR2 (germline): SGHRS, YFSETQ. The CDR3 spans 15 residues. J gave up 5 bases and V 7 bases, and 12 bases lay outside the gene matches. This record comes from a study of blood T cell repertoires in COVID-19. Looking at the study overall: Samples taken during acute and convalescent COVID-19 were collected in the United States, Italy and Spain. T cells, B-cell-depleted T cells, or PBMCs provided the cDNA or gDNA that served as material.

In the original workflow: Nucleated cell number was recorded as an estimate derived from reference gene primer amplification. Method: immunoSEQ multiplex PCR; TCRdb's copy keeps in-frame clones and lacks some. That table gives V, J and clone size, and the DNA gave D and trimming. The sample records some 200,000 clones, around nine tenths being singletons. This receptor was obtained from a young woman who had recovered from COVID-19. The rearrangement joins TRBV5-1 to TRBJ2-3; 8 bases agree with TRBD2. Source material: peripheral blood. The chain's CDR3 is CASCIRGGLGDTQYF. CDR3 sequence (DNA): TGCGCCAGCTGTATCCGGGGGGGCCTTGGAGATACGCAGTATTTT.